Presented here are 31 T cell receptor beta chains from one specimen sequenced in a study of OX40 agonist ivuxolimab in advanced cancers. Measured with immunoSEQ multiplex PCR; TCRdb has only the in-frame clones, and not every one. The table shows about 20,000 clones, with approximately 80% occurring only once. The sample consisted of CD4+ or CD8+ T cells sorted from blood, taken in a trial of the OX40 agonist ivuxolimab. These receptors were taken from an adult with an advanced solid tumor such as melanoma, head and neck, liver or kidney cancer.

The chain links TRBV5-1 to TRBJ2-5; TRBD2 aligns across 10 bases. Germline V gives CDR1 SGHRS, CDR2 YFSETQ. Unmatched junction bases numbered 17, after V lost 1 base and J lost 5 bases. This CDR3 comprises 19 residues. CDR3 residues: CASSLFPSGGATSRETQYF. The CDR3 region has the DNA TGCGCCAGCAGCTTGTTCCCTAGCGGGGGCGCTACCTCACGGGAGACCCAGTACTTC. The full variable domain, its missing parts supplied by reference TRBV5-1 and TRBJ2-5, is KAGVTQTPRYLIKTRGQQVTLSCSPISGHRSVSWYQQTPGQGLQFLFEYFSETQRNKGNFPGRFSGRQFSNSRSEMNVSTLELGDSALYLCASSLFPSGGATSRETQYFGPGTRLLVL.

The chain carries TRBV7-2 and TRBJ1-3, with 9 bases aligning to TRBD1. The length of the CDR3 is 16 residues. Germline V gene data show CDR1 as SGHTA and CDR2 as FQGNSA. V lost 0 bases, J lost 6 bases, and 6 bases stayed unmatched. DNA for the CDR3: TGTGCCAGCAGCTTAGCTGCACAGGGGGCGCAAAACACCATATATTTT. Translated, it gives CASSLAAQGAQNTIYF. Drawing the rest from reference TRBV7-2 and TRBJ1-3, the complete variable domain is GAGVSQSPSNKVTEKGKDVELRCDPISGHTALYWYRQSLGQGLEFLIYFQGNSAPDKSGLPSDRFSAERTGGSVSTLTIQRTQQEDSAVYLCASSLAAQGAQNTIYFGEGSWLTVV.

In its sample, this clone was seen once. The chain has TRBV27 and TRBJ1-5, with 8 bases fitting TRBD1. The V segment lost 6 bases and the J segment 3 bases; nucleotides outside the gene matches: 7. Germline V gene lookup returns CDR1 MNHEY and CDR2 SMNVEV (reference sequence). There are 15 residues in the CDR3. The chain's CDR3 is CASSYTGGFNQPQHF. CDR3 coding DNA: TGTGCCAGCAGCTATACAGGGGGTTTCAATCAGCCCCAGCATTTT.

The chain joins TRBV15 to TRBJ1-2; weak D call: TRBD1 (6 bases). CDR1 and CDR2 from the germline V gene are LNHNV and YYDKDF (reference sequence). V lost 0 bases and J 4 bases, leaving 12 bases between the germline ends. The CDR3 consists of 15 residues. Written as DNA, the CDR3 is TGTGCCACCAGCAGAGATCAGGGGCCTCCCTATGGCTACACCTTC. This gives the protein CATSRDQGPPYGYTF.

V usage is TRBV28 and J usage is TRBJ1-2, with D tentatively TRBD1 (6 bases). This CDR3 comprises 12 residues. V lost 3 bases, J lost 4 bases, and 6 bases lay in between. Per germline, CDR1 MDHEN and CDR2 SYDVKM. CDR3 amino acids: CASSLDSYGYTF. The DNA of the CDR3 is TGTGCCAGCAGTTTGGACAGCTATGGCTACACCTTC.

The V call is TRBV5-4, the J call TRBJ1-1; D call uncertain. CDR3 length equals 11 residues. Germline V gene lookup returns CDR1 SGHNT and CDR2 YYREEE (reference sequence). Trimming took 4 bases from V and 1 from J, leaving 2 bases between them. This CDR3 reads CASSRNTEAFF. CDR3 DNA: TGTGCCAGCAGCCGGAACACTGAAGCTTTCTTT.

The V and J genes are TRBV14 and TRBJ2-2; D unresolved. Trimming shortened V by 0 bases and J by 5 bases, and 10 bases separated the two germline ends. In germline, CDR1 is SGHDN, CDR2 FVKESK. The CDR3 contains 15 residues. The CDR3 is CASSQDLVTTGELFF. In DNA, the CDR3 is TGTGCCAGCAGCCAAGATCTTGTCACTACCGGGGAGCTGTTTTTT.

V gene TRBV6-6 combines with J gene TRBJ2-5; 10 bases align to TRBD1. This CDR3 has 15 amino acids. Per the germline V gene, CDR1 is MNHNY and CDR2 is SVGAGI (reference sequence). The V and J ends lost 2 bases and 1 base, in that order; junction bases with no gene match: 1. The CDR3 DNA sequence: TGTGCCAGCAGTTACGGGACAGGGGTCCAAGAGACCCAGTACTTC. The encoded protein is CASSYGTGVQETQYF.

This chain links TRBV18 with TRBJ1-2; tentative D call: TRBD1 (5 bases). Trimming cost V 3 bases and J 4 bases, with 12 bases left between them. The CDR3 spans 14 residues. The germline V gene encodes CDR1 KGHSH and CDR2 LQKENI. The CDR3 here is CASSPNDSLYGYTF. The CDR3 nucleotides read TGTGCCAGCTCACCGAATGACAGTCTCTATGGCTACACCTTC.

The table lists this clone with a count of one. Written as DNA, the CDR3 is TGCAGCGTTGAAGGGGACAGAGCTAACTATGGCTACACCTTC. Protein: CSVEGDRANYGYTF. V is TRBV29-1 and J is TRBJ1-2; 7 bases fit TRBD1. This CDR3 comprises 14 residues. Trimming took 1 base from V and 0 from J; bases not matched to a gene: 2. Per germline, CDR1 SQVTM and CDR2 ANQGSEA.

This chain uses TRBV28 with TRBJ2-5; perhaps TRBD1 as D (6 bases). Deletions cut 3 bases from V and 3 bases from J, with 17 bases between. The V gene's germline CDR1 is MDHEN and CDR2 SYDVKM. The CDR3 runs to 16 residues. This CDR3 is CASSFGGGQTKETQYF. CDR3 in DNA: TGTGCCAGCAGTTTTGGGGGCGGGCAGACGAAAGAGACCCAGTACTTC.

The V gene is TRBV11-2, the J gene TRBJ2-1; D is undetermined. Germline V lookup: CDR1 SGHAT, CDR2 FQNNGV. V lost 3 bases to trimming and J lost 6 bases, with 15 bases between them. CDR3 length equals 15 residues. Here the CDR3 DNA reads TGTGCCAGCAGCTTCAACTTCGGCCCCCTCAATGAGCAGTTCTTC. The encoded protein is CASSFNFGPLNEQFF.

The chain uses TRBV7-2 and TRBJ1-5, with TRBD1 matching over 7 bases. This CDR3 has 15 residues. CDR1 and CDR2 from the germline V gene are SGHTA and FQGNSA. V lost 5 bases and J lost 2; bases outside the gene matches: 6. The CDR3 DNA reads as TGTGCCAGCAGCCAGGGGACAGTTCGCAATCAGCCCCAGCATTTT. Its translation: CASSQGTVRNQPQHF.

The CDR3 reads CASSPQSANSGNTIYF. The CDR3 bases are TGTGCCAGCAGCCCCCAGTCAGCGAACTCTGGAAACACCATATATTTT. The chain combines TRBV11-2 with TRBJ1-3, with D unresolved. V lost 5 bases and J lost 0, with 14 bases in between. The CDR3 has 16 amino acids. The germline CDR1 and CDR2 sequences are SGHAT and FQNNGV.

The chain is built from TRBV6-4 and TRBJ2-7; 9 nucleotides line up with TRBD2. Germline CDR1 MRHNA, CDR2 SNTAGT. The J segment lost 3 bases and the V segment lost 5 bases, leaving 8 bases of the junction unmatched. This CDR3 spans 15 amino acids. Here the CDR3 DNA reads TGTGCCAGCAGTAATGAAGCGGGAGGTGGCTACGAGCAGTACTTC. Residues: CASSNEAGGGYEQYF.

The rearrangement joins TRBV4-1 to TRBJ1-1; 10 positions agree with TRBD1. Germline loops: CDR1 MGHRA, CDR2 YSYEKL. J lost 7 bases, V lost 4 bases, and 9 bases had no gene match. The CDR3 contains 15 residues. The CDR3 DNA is TGCGCCAGCAGCCCGACGGGACAGGGGAACCATGAAGCTTTCTTT. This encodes CASSPTGQGNHEAFF.

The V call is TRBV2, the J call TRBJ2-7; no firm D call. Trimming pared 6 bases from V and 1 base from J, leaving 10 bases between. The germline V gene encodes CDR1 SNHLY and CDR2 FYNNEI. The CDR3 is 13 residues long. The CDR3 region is CASSRTDSYEQYF. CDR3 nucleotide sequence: TGTGCCAGCAGCCGGACGGATTCCTACGAGCAGTACTTC. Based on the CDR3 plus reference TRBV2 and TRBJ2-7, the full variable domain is EPEVTQTPSHQVTQMGQEVILRCVPISNHLYFYWYRQILGQKVEFLVSFYNNEISEKSEIFDDQFSVERPDGSNFTLKIRSTKLEDSAMYFCASSRTDSYEQYFGPGTRLTVT.

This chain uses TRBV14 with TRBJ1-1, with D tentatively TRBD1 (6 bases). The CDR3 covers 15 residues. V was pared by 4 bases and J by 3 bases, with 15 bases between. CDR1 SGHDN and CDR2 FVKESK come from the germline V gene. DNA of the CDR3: TGTGCCAGCAGCCGCGAATTAACAGGGTACACTGAAGCTTTCTTT. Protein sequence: CASSRELTGYTEAFF.

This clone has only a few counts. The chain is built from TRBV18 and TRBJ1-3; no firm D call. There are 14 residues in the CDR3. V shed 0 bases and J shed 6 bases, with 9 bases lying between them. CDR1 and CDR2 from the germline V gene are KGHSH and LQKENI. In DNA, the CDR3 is TGTGCCAGCTCACCACCCAGTGAGATAAACACCATATATTTT. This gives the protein CASSPPSEINTIYF.

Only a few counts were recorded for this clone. This chain's CDR3 is CASTEGVRDSTEAFF. In DNA, the CDR3 is TGTGCCAGCACCGAGGGGGTCAGGGACTCCACTGAAGCTTTCTTT. This chain links TRBV2 with TRBJ1-1; TRBD1 might be the D (6 bases). Germline CDR1 is SNHLY and CDR2 is FYNNEI. The length of the CDR3 is 15 residues. V gave up 7 bases and J gave up 4 bases, with 19 bases separating them.

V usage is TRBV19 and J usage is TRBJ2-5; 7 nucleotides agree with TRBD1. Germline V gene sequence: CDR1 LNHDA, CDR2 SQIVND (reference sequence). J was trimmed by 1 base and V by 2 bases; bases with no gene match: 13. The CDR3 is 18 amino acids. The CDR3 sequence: CASSISWQGVSRQETQYF. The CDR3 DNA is TGTGCCAGTAGTATATCGTGGCAGGGGGTTAGCCGCCAAGAGACCCAGTACTTC.

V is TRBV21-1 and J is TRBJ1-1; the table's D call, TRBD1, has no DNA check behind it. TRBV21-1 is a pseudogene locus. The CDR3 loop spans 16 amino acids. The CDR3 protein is CASSPGTAASRTEAFF. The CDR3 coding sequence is TGTGCCAGCAGCCCTGGGACAGCAGCCTCTCGCACTGAAGCTTTCTTT.

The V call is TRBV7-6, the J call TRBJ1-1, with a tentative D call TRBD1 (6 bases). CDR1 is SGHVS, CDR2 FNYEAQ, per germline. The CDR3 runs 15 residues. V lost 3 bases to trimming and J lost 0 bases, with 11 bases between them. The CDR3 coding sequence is TGTGCCAGCAGCTTTGGACAGCATTTGAACACTGAAGCTTTCTTT. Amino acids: CASSFGQHLNTEAFF.

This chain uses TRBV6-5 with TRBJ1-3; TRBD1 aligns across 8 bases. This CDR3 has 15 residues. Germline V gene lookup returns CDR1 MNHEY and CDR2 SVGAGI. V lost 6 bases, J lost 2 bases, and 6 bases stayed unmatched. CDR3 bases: TGTGCCAGCAGCATACAGGGGGGCCCTGGAAACACCATATATTTT. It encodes CASSIQGGPGNTIYF.

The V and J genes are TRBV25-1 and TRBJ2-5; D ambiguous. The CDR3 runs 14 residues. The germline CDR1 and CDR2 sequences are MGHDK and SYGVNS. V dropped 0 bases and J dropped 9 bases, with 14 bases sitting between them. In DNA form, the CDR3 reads TGTGCCAGCAGTGAATACAAAGGAGTCCGGGCCCAGTACTTC. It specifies CASSEYKGVRAQYF.

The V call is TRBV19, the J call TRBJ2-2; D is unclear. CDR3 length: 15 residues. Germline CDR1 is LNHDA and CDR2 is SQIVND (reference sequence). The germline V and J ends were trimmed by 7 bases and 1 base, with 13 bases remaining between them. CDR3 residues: CASNLGLVNTGELFF. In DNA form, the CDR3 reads TGTGCCAGTAATCTAGGGTTAGTGAACACCGGGGAGCTGTTTTTT.

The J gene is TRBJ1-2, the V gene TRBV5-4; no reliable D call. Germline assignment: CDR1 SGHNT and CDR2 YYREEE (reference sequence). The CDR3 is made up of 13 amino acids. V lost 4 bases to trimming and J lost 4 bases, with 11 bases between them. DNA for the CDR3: TGTGCCAGCAGCACCGAGCTTGGCTATGGCTACACCTTC. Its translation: CASSTELGYGYTF.

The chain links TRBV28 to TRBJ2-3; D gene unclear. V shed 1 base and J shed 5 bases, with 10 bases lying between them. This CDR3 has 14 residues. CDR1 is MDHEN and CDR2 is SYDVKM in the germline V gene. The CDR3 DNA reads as TGTGCCAGCAGTTTATACCAGCCTAAAGATACGCAGTATTTT. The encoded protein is CASSLYQPKDTQYF.

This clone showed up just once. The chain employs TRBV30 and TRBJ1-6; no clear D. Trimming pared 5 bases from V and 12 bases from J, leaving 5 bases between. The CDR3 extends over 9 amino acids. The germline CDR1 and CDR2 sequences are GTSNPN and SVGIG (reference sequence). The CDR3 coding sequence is TGTGCCTGGGGACTACCCCTCCACTTT. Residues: CAWGLPLHF. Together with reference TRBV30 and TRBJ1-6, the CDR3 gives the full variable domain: SQTIHQWPATLVQPVGSPLSLECTVEGTSNPNLYWYRQAAGRGLQLLFYSVGIGQISSEVPQNLSASRPQDRQFILSSKKLLLSDSGFYLCAWGLPLHFGNGTRLTVT.

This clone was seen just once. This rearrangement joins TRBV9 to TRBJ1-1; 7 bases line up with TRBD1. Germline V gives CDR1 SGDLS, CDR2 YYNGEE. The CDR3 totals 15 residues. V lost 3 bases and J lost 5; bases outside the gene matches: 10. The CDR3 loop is CASSGPGGIGTEAFF. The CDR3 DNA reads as TGTGCCAGCAGCGGACCAGGGGGAATAGGGACTGAAGCTTTCTTT.

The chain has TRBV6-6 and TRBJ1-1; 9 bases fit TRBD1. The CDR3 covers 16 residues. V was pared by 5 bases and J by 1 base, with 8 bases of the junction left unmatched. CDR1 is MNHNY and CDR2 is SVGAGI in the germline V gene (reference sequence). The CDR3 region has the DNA TGTGCCAGCAGTCAGCCGGGACAGGGTTGGAACACTGAAGCTTTCTTT. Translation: CASSQPGQGWNTEAFF.